These T cell receptor beta chains were read from a single sample in a study of response to subunit inactivated influenza vaccine. TCRdb reprocessed the RT-PCR reads with MiXCR, giving one entry per CDR3 protein. The table records about 570,000 distinct CDR3 sequences, 10% to 12% of them present only once. The data were also submitted as part of a second study, on T cells expressing NK-cell markers.

The specimen comprised PBMCs from blood, sampled on the day of vaccination. The origin of the receptors is a man aged 45-65 years who received an inactivated influenza vaccine. The CDR3 runs from the conserved cysteine through the conserved F or W. The D gene is left open where the match is weak. A clone size is listed for some rows: how often the clone was seen (once, few, many), or a class if it is expanded.

clone_size	d_call	v_call	j_call	cdr3_length	cdr3_nt	cdr3_aa
-	TRBD2	TRBV20-1	TRBJ2-7	14	TGCAGTGCCTCACCTAGCGGGGACTCCTACGAGCAGTACTTC	CSASPSGDSYEQYF
-	-	TRBV2	TRBJ1-5	13	TGTGCCAGCGATAGGGGTGGCAATCAGCCCCAGCATTTT	CASDRGGNQPQHF
-	-	TRBV4-3	TRBJ2-2	16	TGCGCCAGCAGCCAAGTTATAGTTCAGGTTCACGGGGAGCTGTTTTTT	CASSQVIVQVHGELFF
few	TRBD1	TRBV24-1	TRBJ2-7	14	TGTGCCACCAGTGAATCACAGGGGGCGAACGAGCAGTACTTC	CATSESQGANEQYF
-	TRBD2	TRBV12-3/TRBV12-4	TRBJ2-5	16	TGTGCCAGCATAGCGGGGGTCCGCCCCCTAGTAGAGACCCAGTACTTC	CASIAGVRPLVETQYF
few	-	TRBV13	TRBJ1-1	14	TGTGCCAGCAGCCTTGGCAGGGATAACACTGAAGCTTTCTTT	CASSLGRDNTEAFF
-	-	TRBV4-3	TRBJ1-2	15	TGCGCCAGCAGCCAAGGGAGGGAAGCTAACTATGGCTACACCTTC	CASSQGREANYGYTF
-	-	TRBV5-1	TRBJ2-7	17	TGCGCCAGCAGCCCCGGGCTCGTTACCGGGACAAAATACGAGCAGTACTTC	CASSPGLVTGTKYEQYF
few	TRBD2	TRBV4-3	TRBJ2-5	16	TGCGCCAGCAGCCGGGGACTAGCGGACCTCCAAGAGACCCAGTACTTC	CASSRGLADLQETQYF
few	-	TRBV29-1	TRBJ2-7	12	TGCAGCGTTGGCGGTCACTCCTACGAGCAGTACTTC	CSVGGHSYEQYF
few	-	TRBV25-1	TRBJ2-2	16	TGTGCCAGCAGTGACTTTGGCCAGGCGAACACCGGGGAGCTGTTTTTT	CASSDFGQANTGELFF
-	TRBD1	TRBV29-1	TRBJ2-7	15	TGCAGCGTTGAGGGGACAGCTGAAAGCTCCTACGAGCAGTACTTC	CSVEGTAESSYEQYF
many	TRBD1	TRBV12-3/TRBV12-4	TRBJ2-7	14	TGTGCCAGCAGTTTTAGGCAGGGGGCCTACGAGCAGTACTTC	CASSFRQGAYEQYF
-	TRBD1	TRBV5-1	TRBJ2-5	16	TGCGCCAGCAGCCCAAACCGGGACAGGGATCAAGAGACCCAGTACTTC	CASSPNRDRDQETQYF
-	-	TRBV12-3/TRBV12-4	TRBJ1-1	10	TGTGCCAGCAGGGAAACTGAAGCTTTCTTT	CASRETEAFF
few	TRBD2	TRBV5-1	TRBJ2-1	17	TGCGCCAGCAGCCAGACGGGACTAGCGGGAGCAAACAATGAGCAGTTCTTC	CASSQTGLAGANNEQFF
-	-	TRBV4-3	TRBJ1-5	13	TGCGCCAGCAGCCAAGAACGGGGCCAGCCCCAGCATTTT	CASSQERGQPQHF
few	TRBD1	TRBV11-1	TRBJ1-6	18	TGTGCCAGCAGTGAAGGGGGACAGGCGAGCTCCTATAATTCACCCCTCCACTTT	CASSEGGQASSYNSPLHF
-	TRBD1	TRBV7-2	TRBJ2-5	14	TGTGCCAGCAGCTGGGGACAGGGGATAGAGACCCAGTACTTC	CASSWGQGIETQYF
few	-	TRBV21-1	TRBJ2-1	17	TGTGCCAGCAGCAAAAGCCAGCCTACAGGGGAAGGCGATGAGCAGTTCTTC	CASSKSQPTGEGDEQFF
few	-	TRBV9	TRBJ2-2	16	TGTGCCAGCAGCGTAGCTTCGGGGAGGAACACCGGGGAGCTGTTTTTT	CASSVASGRNTGELFF
many	TRBD2	TRBV12-3/TRBV12-4	TRBJ2-3	15	TGTGCCAGCAGTTTATCCGGGGGGGCATTAGATACGCAGTATTTT	CASSLSGGALDTQYF
few	TRBD1	TRBV4-1	TRBJ2-6	17	TGCGCCAGCAGGCCACAGGGGCTCCGCTCTGGGGCCAACGTCCTGACTTTC	CASRPQGLRSGANVLTF
few	-	TRBV10-3	TRBJ1-1	12	TGTGCCATCAGTGCGGGTGGGACTGAAGCTTTCTTT	CAISAGGTEAFF
-	-	TRBV20-1	TRBJ1-2	12	TGCAGTGCTAGAGGCCCAGTGGGGGGCTACACCTTC	CSARGPVGGYTF
-	-	TRBV12-3/TRBV12-4	TRBJ2-2	13	TGTGCCAGCCGAGCCCCAATCCCCGGGGAGCTGTTTTTT	CASRAPIPGELFF
few	-	TRBV24-1	TRBJ2-3	17	TGTGCCACCAGTGATCCTCGTGGGGCCGGGGGCACAGATACGCAGTATTTT	CATSDPRGAGGTDTQYF
many	TRBD2	TRBV27	TRBJ2-7	14	TGTGCCAGCAGTTTCGGCGGGAGGGCCTACGAGCAGTACTTC	CASSFGGRAYEQYF
-	-	TRBV4-3	TRBJ1-1	13	TGCGCCAGCAGATGGGGGCGCGCCACTGAAGCTTTCTTT	CASRWGRATEAFF
few	-	TRBV5-1	TRBJ2-1	15	TGCGCCAGCAGCGGGGACTTCAGATCCTACAATGAGCAGTTCTTC	CASSGDFRSYNEQFF
few	-	TRBV4-1	TRBJ2-3	16	TGCGCCAGCAGCCAAGATAGAGGGCACCCGACAGATACGCAGTATTTT	CASSQDRGHPTDTQYF
few	TRBD1	TRBV5-1	TRBJ1-2	16	TGCGCCAGCAGCTTGGATCCCACGCAGGGGGATTATGGCTACACCTTC	CASSLDPTQGDYGYTF
few	-	TRBV11-2	TRBJ2-7	16	TGTGCCAGCAGCGCGAGGCTGTGGACAGAATACTACGAGCAGTACTTC	CASSARLWTEYYEQYF
-	-	TRBV7-2	TRBJ2-6	15	TGTGCCAGCAGCTTCTCAGGGTCTGGGGCCAACGTCCTGACTTTC	CASSFSGSGANVLTF
-	-	TRBV7-2	TRBJ2-3	15	TGTGCCAGCAGCTTAGTCAGGACCGTCACAGATACGCAGTATTTT	CASSLVRTVTDTQYF
-	TRBD1	TRBV5-1	TRBJ2-7	14	TGCGCCAGCAGGAGGGAGCAGGGGGCGTACGAGCAGTACTTC	CASRREQGAYEQYF
few	-	TRBV30	TRBJ1-1	12	TGTGCCTGGAGTGTACAACGAACTGAAGCTTTCTTT	CAWSVQRTEAFF
-	TRBD2	TRBV6-2/TRBV6-3	TRBJ2-3	14	TGTGCCAGCAGTGCCCCACTAGCGTCAGATACGCAGTATTTT	CASSAPLASDTQYF
many	-	TRBV4-3	TRBJ2-1	17	TGCGCCAGCAGCCAAGCGGGCTTTCCACCATCCTACAATGAGCAGTTCTTC	CASSQAGFPPSYNEQFF
few	-	TRBV10-3	TRBJ1-2	14	TGTGCCATCAGTGGGACGGAAGCTAACTATGGCTACACCTTC	CAISGTEANYGYTF
many	-	TRBV6-2/TRBV6-3	TRBJ1-1	17	TGTGCCAGCAGCTCTTCGACTGGTGGGGGAATGAACACTGAAGCTTTCTTT	CASSSSTGGGMNTEAFF
-	-	TRBV6-5	TRBJ2-1	17	TGTGCCAGCAGTTACTACGGTGGGCCATCCTCCTACAATGAGCAGTTCTTC	CASSYYGGPSSYNEQFF
few	-	TRBV7-8	TRBJ2-3	16	TGTGCCAGCAGCCCTCGCGCAGGGGAGTGGGTAGATACGCAGTATTTT	CASSPRAGEWVDTQYF
few	-	TRBV4-3	TRBJ2-3	14	TGCGCCAGCAGCCAAGATCGACGGCCAGATACGCAGTATTTT	CASSQDRRPDTQYF
few	-	TRBV4-3	TRBJ2-7	13	TGCGCCAGCAGCCGAGTACAGGGCCTCGAGCAGTACTTC	CASSRVQGLEQYF
-	-	TRBV29-1	TRBJ2-7	13	TGCAGCGCACTCACCAGGGCAGGGTACGAGCAGTACTTC	CSALTRAGYEQYF
few	-	TRBV29-1	TRBJ2-5	9	TGCAGCGCCCAAGAGACCCAGTACTTC	CSAQETQYF
-	-	TRBV29-1	TRBJ1-2	12	TGCAGCGTCGAACGACAGGAGTATGGCTACACCTTC	CSVERQEYGYTF
few	-	TRBV20-1	TRBJ2-1	14	TGCAGTGCTAGAGCTGGGGGCAAAGGCAATGAGCAGTTCTTC	CSARAGGKGNEQFF
-	-	TRBV29-1	TRBJ2-2	12	TGCAGCGTTGGGGCAGAAACCGGGGAGCTGTTTTTT	CSVGAETGELFF
-	-	TRBV14	TRBJ2-1	12	TGTGCCAGCAGCCGGGGGGTCCTTAGGCAGTTCTTC	CASSRGVLRQFF
-	-	TRBV20-1	TRBJ2-3	18	TGCAGTGCTAAACAAGGAGCTGGTGGCGGAGCATTCTCAGATACGCAGTATTTT	CSAKQGAGGGAFSDTQYF
-	TRBD1	TRBV5-1	TRBJ1-5	15	TGCGCCAGCAGCTCCGGACAGGGTAGGGATCAGCCCCAGCATTTT	CASSSGQGRDQPQHF